This T cell receptor beta chain emerged from a study of type 1 regulatory T cells. This clonotype was detected many times. Its specificity is not known. V lost 0 bases and J 3 bases, leaving 11 bases between the germline ends. Germline V gives CDR1 MNHEY, CDR2 SMNVEV (reference sequence). The CDR3 runs 15 residues. A single record per CDR3 protein comes from TCRdb applying MiXCR to the reads. Of more than 12,000 distinct CDR3 sequences in the sample, 12% to 15% were seen once. The chain combines TRBV27 with TRBJ1-1; the D gene is possibly TRBD1 (6 bases). This receptor was identified in a human donor in good health. Material: cultured T cells, either the whole culture or a sorted T cell fraction (not recorded which). The CDR3 here is CASSLSVGGYTEAFF. CDR3 sequence (DNA): TGTGCCAGCAGTTTATCCGTCGGGGGCTACACTGAAGCTTTCTTT.